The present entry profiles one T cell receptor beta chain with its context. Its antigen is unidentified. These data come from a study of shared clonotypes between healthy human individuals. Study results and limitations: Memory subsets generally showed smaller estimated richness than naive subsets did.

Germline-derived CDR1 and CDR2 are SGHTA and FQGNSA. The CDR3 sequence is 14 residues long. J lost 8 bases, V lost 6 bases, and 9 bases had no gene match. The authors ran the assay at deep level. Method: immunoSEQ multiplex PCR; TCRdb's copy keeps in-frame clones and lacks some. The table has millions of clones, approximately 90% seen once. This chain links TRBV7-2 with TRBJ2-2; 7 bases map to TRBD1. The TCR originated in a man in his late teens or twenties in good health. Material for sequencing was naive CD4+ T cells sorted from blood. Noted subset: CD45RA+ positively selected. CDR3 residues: CASRTGFRTGELFF. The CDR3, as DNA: TGTGCCAGCAGGACAGGGTTCCGGACTGGGGAGCTGTTTTTT.